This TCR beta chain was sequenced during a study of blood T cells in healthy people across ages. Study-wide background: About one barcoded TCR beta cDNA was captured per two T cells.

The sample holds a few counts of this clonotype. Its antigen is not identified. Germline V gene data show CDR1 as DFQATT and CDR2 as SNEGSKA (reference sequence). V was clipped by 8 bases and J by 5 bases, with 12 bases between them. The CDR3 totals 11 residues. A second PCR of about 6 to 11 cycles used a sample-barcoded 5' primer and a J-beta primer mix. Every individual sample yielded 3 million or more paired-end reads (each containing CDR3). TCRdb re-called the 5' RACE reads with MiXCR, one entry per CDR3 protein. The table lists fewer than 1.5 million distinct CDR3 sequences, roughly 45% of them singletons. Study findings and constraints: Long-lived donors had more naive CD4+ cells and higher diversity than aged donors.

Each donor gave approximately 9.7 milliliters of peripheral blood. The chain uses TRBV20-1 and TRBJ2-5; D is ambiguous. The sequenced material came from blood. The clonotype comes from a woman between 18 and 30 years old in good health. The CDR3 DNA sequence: TGCAGTAGCTGGGCCCCTGAGACCCAGTACTTC. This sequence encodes CSSWAPETQYF.